Given below is one TCR beta chain in context. Its antigen is undetermined. The data were taken from a study of OX40 agonist ivuxolimab in advanced cancers. Study-level information: Ivuxolimab is a fully human IgG2 antibody that activates OX40 (CD134). Study-wide points: Clonal expansion was among the lowest in partial responders at 0.1-3.0 mg/kg, especially CD8+. There was clonal expansion of CD4+ and CD8+ blood T cells by week 6 at 0.1 to 3.0 mg/kg.

Germline-derived CDR1 and CDR2 are SQVTM and ANQGSEA. Trimming pared 0 bases from V and 1 base from J, leaving 8 bases between. The CDR3 has 14 amino acids. Using immunoSEQ multiplex PCR, the repertoire was profiled, and TCRdb retains in-frame clones only, with some absent. This table holds some 80,000 clones, 80% to 90% found once. Sequenced here: CD4+ or CD8+ T cells sorted from blood, sampled in a trial of the OX40 agonist ivuxolimab. The source of this sequence is an adult with an advanced solid tumor such as melanoma, head and neck, liver or kidney cancer. The rearrangement uses TRBV29-1 and TRBJ2-3; weak D call: TRBD2 (6 bases). The CDR3 loop reads CSVEEGGGTDTQYF. CDR3 DNA: TGCAGCGTTGAAGAGGGCGGGGGCACAGATACGCAGTATTTT.